The present T cell receptor beta chain was sequenced within a study of blood T cell repertoires in COVID-19. At the level of the study: Material from acute and convalescent COVID-19 was sourced from the United States, Italy and Spain. The analysed material was cDNA or gDNA that came from T cells, B-cell-depleted T cells, or PBMCs.

Participants were aged roughly 18 to 90 years, lived in 25 or so US areas, and enrolled virtually. How the authors handled the data: How many nucleated cells were present was estimated from reference gene primer amplification. TCRdb's table, derived via immunoSEQ multiplex PCR, lists solely in-frame clones and lacks some. The DNA was the basis for D and trimming; V, J and clone size are from that table. Of about 230,000 clones listed, about 90% are singletons. In germline, CDR1 is SGHDT, CDR2 YYEEEE. V gave up 0 bases and J gave up 1 base, with 8 bases separating them. The CDR3 runs 15 residues. This chain links TRBV5-6 with TRBJ2-1; D unclear. This TCR was recovered from a woman under 40 with acute COVID-19. Sequencing was carried out using PBMCs or T cells enriched from blood (not recorded which). This CDR3 is CASSLARQSYNEQFF. Written as DNA, the CDR3 is TGTGCCAGCAGCTTGGCGAGACAATCCTACAATGAGCAGTTCTTC. The full variable domain, in which reference TRBV5-6 and TRBJ2-1 provide the parts outside the CDR3, is DAGVTQSPTHLIKTRGQQVTLRCSPKSGHDTVSWYQQALGQGPQFIFQYYEEEERQRGNFPDRFSGHQFPNYSSELNVNALLLGDSALYLCASSLARQSYNEQFFGPGTRLTVL.